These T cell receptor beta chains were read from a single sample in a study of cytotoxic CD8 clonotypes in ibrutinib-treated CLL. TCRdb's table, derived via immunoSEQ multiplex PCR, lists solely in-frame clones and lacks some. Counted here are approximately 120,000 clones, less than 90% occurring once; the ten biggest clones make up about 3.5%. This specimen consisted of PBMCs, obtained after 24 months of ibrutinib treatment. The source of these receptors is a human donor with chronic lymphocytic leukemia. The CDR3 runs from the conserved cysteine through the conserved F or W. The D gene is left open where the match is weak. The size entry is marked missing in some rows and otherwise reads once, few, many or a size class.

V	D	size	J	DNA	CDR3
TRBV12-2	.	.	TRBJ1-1	TGTGCAAGTCGCTTGAGGCAAACGAGGGCTGAAGCTTTCTTT	CASRLRQTRAEAFF
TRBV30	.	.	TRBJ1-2	TGTGCCTGGAGAAAGGGGTCATCCCATGGCTACACCTTC	CAWRKGSSHGYTF
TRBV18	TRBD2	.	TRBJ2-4	TGTGCCAGCTCTCCAGGGACTAGCGTAGCCAAAAACATTCAGTACTTC	CASSPGTSVAKNIQYF
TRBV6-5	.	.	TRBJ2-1	TGTGCCAGCAGTTACAGGGGGGATGGGGGAGGGCAGTTCTTC	CASSYRGDGGGQFF
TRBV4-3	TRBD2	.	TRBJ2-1	TGCGCCAGCAGCCAAGATTGGCGGGGGGCCTACAACGATGAGCAGTTCTTC	CASSQDWRGAYNDEQFF
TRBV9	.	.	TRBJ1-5	TGTGCCAGCAGCGTAGCTTCAGGCCCTCCCCAGCATTTT	CASSVASGPPQHF
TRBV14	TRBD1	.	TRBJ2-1	TGTGCCAGCAGCCCCGATACAGGGGCCACGGGCTACAATGAGCAGTTCTTC	CASSPDTGATGYNEQFF
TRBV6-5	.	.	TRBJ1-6	TGTGCCAGCAGCTCGACATTAGACAATTCACCCCTCCACTTT	CASSSTLDNSPLHF
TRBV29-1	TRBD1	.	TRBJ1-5	TGCAGCGTGGGGGACAGGGCTGATCAGCCCCAGCATTTT	CSVGDRADQPQHF
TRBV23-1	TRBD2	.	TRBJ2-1	TGCGCCAGCAGTCACGAACTAGCGGGGGGGAATGAGCAGTTCTTC	CASSHELAGGNEQFF
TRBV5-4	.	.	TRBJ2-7	TGTGCCAGCAGCCCGGGGACAAGAACCTCCTACGAGCAGTACTTC	CASSPGTRTSYEQYF
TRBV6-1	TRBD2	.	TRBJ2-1	TGTGCCAGCAGTGAACTAGCGGGGGGTTACAATGAGCAGTTCTTC	CASSELAGGYNEQFF
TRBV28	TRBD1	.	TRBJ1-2	TGTGCCAGCAGTCCCTCTGGGACAGGGTTTTATGGCTACACCTTC	CASSPSGTGFYGYTF
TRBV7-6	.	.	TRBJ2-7	TGTGCCAGCAGCCCCGGGACGGGGACCTACGAGCAGTACTTC	CASSPGTGTYEQYF
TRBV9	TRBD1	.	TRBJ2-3	TGTGCCAGCAGCGCCCGACAGGGGGCGTTCACAGATACGCAGTATTTT	CASSARQGAFTDTQYF
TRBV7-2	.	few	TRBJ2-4	TGTGCCAGCAGCTTTGGCCCCCGGGGAAACATTCAGTACTTC	CASSFGPRGNIQYF
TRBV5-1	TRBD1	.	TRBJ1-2	TGCGCCAGCAGATTAGGGACAGGGCAAGACTATGGCTACACCTTC	CASRLGTGQDYGYTF
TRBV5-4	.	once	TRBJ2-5	TGTGCCAGCAGCTTGGCCGGCGGTCAGGAGACCCAGTACTTC	CASSLAGGQETQYF
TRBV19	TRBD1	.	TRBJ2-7	TGTGCCAGTAGTCCGGACAGGCCCTACGAGCAGTACTTC	CASSPDRPYEQYF
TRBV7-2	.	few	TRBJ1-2	TGTGCCAGCAGCTTAAGTCAGGAAGGAGGCTACACCTTC	CASSLSQEGGYTF
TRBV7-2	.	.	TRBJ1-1	TGTGCCAGCAGCTCCTCAGGGCGGGTTGGTGAAGCTTTCTTT	CASSSSGRVGEAFF
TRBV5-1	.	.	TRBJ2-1	TGCGCCAGCAGCTTGGCCCTTGATGAGCAGTTCTTC	CASSLALDEQFF
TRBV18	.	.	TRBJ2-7	TGTGCCAGCTCACCGGGGACGGATGCCTACGAGCAGTACTTC	CASSPGTDAYEQYF
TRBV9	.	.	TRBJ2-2	TGTGCCAGCAGCGTAGCAGCTACCGGGGAGCTGTTTTTT	CASSVAATGELFF
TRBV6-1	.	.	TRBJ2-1	TGTGCCAGCAGTGGAGTGGGGGGTCAGTTCTTC	CASSGVGGQFF
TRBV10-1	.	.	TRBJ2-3	TGCGCCAGCAGTGAGTCGGGGGGGCCAGATACGCAGTATTTT	CASSESGGPDTQYF
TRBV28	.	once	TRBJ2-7	TGTGCCAGCATGGGTAACAGGGTCCCCGAGCAGTACTTC	CASMGNRVPEQYF
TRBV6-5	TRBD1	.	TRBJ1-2	TGTGCCAGCAGGCTTCAGGGGGCGCGCGGCTACACCTTC	CASRLQGARGYTF
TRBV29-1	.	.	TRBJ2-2	TGCAGCACAAATCAGGGCCCCGGGGAGCTGTTTTTT	CSTNQGPGELFF
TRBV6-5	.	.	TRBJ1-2	TGTGCCAGCAGTTACGTGGCCAACTATGGCTACACCTTC	CASSYVANYGYTF
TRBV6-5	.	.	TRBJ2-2	TGTGCCAGCAGTTACGACCCCCTGAACACCGGGGAGCTGTTTTTT	CASSYDPLNTGELFF
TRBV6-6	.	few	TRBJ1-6	TGTGCCAGCAGTTATCAAGGGGCAAGCGATTCACCCCTCCACTTT	CASSYQGASDSPLHF
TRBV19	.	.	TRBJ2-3	TGTGCCAGTAGTATAGCGGGACACAGCACAGATACGCAGTATTTT	CASSIAGHSTDTQYF
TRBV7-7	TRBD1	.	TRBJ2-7	TGTGCCAGCAGCCGGGAGGGACAGGGGTACGAGCAGTACTTC	CASSREGQGYEQYF
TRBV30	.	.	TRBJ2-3	TGTGCCTGGACGGGGACGGACGCAGATACGCAGTATTTT	CAWTGTDADTQYF
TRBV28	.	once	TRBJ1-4	TGTGCCAGCAGTTTACAGGGTTCTAATGAAAAACTGTTTTTT	CASSLQGSNEKLFF
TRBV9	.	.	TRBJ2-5	TGTGCCAGCAGCACCCGACAGTTACAAGAGACCCAGTACTTC	CASSTRQLQETQYF
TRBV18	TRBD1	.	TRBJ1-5	TGTGCCAGCTCACCAGCACAGGGGGCCAATCAGCCCCAGCATTTT	CASSPAQGANQPQHF
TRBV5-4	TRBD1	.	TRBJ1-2	TGTGCCAGCAGCTTACAGGGGGCGCGGTCTAATGGCTACACCTTC	CASSLQGARSNGYTF